This TCR beta chain comes out of a study of early T cells in non-severe SARS-CoV-2 infection. MiXCR, applied by TCRdb to the 5' RACE reads, yields one record per CDR3 protein. The sample records about 46,000 distinct CDR3 sequences, 5.4% being singletons. Trimming removed 0 bases from V and 4 bases from J, with 9 bases in between. CDR1 is LGHDT, CDR2 YNNKEL, per germline (reference sequence). This CDR3 is built from 14 residues. This clonotype was seen many times. The chain recombines TRBV3-1 with TRBJ1-2; D perhaps matches TRBD1 (6 bases). This material consisted of whole blood, taken at baseline. The sequence was obtained from an adult who was a healthcare worker with PCR-confirmed SARS-CoV-2 infection or an uninfected control (not recorded which). The CDR3 here is CASSQDQQGYGYTF. The CDR3 DNA sequence: TGTGCCAGCAGCCAAGATCAACAGGGCTATGGCTACACCTTC.